This T cell receptor (beta chain) appears in the sequencing data of a study of identical twins. Using its own MiXCR run on the 5' RACE reads, TCRdb lists one record per CDR3 protein. Counted here are 250,000 to 350,000 distinct CDR3 sequences, more than 8% occurring once; the ten biggest clones make up 5.5% to 9%. The sample holds a few counts of this clonotype. CDR3 length equals 13 residues. Germline values: CDR1 SGHTA, CDR2 FQGNSA. V lost 3 bases and J lost 8, with 11 bases in between. This same sample was also taken into another study, of yellow fever vaccine responses in identical twins.

The genes are TRBV7-2 and TRBJ2-1, with D perhaps being TRBD1 or TRBD2 (5 bases each). This clonotype was obtained from a young woman in good health. What was sequenced was CD8+ T cells sorted from blood. The CDR3 is CASSFGGVDEQFF. The CDR3 DNA follows: TGTGCCAGCAGCTTTGGGGGAGTGGATGAGCAGTTCTTC.